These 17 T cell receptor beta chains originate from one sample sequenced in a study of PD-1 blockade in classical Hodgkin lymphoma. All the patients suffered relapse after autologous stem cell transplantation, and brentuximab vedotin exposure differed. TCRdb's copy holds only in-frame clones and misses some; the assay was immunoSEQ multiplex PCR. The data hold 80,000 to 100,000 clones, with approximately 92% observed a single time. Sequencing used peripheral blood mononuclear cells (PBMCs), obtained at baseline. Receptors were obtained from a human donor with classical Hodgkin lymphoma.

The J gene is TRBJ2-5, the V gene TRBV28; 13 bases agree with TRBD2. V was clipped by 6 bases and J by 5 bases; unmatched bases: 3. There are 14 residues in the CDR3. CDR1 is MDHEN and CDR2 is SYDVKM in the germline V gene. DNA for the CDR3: TGTGCCAGCAGGACTAGCGGGAGGTTGGAGACCCAGTACTTC. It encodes CASRTSGRLETQYF.

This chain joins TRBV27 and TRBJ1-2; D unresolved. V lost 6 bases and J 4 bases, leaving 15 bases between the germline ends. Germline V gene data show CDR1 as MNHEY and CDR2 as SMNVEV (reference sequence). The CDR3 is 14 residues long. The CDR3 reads CASREKGKVYGYTF. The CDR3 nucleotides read TGTGCCAGCAGAGAAAAAGGGAAGGTCTATGGCTACACCTTC.

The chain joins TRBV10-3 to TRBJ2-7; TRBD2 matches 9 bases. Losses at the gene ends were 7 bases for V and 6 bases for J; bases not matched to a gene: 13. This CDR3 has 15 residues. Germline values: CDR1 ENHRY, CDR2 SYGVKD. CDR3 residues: CAITELAGPASEQYF. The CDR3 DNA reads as TGTGCCATCACGGAGCTAGCGGGACCGGCCTCCGAGCAGTACTTC.

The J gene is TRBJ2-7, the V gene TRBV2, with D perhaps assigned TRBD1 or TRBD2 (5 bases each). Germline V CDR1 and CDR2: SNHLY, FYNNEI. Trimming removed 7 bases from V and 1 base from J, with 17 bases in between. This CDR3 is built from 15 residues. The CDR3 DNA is TGTGCCAGCATGGCGTCGAGGGGTAGGTCCTACGAGCAGTACTTC. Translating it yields CASMASRGRSYEQYF. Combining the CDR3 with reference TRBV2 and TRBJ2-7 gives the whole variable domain EPEVTQTPSHQVTQMGQEVILRCVPISNHLYFYWYRQILGQKVEFLVSFYNNEISEKSEIFDDQFSVERPDGSNFTLKIRSTKLEDSAMYFCASMASRGRSYEQYFGPGTRLTVT.

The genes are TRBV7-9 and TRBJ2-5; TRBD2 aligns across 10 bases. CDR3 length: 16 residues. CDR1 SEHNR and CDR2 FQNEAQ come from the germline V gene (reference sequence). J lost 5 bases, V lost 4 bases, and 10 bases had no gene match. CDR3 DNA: TGTGCCAGCAGCTCTTCTAGCGGGAGAGGGCGGGAGACCCAGTACTTC. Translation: CASSSSSGRGRETQYF.

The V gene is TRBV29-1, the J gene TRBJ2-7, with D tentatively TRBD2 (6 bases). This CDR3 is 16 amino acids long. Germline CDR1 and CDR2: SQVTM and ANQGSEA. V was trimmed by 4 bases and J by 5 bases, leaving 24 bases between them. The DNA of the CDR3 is TGCAGCGTTGCCTCGGCCGGAGGGGAATGGGTCCACGAGCAGTACTTC. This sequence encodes CSVASAGGEWVHEQYF.

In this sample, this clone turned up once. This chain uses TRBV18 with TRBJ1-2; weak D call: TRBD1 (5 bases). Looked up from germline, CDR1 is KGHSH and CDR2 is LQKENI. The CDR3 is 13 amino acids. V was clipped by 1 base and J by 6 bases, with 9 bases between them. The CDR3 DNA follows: TGTGCCAGCTCACCACGTCAGGGTGATGGCTACACCTTC. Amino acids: CASSPRQGDGYTF.

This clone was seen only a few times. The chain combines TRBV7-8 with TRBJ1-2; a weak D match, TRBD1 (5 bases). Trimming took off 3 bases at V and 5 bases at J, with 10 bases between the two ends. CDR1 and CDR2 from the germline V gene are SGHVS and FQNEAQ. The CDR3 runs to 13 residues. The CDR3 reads CASSFRGAYGYTF. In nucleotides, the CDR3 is TGTGCCAGCAGCTTTAGGGGCGCGTATGGCTACACCTTC.

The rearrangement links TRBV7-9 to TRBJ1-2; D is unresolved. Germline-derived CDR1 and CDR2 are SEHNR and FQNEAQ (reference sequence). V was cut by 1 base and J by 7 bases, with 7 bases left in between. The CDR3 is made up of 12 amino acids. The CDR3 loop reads CASSLVGTGYTF. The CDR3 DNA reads TGTGCCAGCAGCTTAGTCGGTACTGGCTACACCTTC.

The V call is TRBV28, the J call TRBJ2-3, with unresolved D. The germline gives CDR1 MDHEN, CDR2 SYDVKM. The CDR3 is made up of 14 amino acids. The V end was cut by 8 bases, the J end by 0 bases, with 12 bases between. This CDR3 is CASVPVISTDTQYF. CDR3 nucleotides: TGTGCCAGCGTACCCGTTATTAGCACAGATACGCAGTATTTT.

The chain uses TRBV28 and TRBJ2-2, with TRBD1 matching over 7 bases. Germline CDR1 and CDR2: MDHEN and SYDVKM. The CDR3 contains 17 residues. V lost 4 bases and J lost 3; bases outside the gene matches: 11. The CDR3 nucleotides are TGTGCCAGCAGTTCGTCCCCTACGGGACAGCACACCGGGGAGCTGTTTTTT. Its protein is CASSSSPTGQHTGELFF.

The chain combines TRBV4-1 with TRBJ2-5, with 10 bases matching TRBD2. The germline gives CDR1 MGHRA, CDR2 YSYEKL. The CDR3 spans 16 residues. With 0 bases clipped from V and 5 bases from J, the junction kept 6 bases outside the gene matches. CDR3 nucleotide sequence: TGCGCCAGCAGCCAAGAGATAGCGGGAGGAGCGGAGACCCAGTACTTC. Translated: CASSQEIAGGAETQYF.

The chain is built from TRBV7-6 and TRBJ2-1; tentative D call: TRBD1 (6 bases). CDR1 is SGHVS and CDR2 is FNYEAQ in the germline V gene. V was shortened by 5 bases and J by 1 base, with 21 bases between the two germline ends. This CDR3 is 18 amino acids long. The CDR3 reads CASSPQGIRGGSYNEQFF. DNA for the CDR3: TGTGCCAGCAGCCCTCAGGGGATTCGGGGCGGGTCCTACAATGAGCAGTTCTTC.

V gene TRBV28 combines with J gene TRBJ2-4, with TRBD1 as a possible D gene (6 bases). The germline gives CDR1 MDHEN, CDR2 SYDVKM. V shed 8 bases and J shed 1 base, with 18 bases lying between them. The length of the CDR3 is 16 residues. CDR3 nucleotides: TGTGCCAGCGGCCTAAGGACAGCCTTGGCCAAAAACATTCAGTACTTC. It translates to CASGLRTALAKNIQYF.

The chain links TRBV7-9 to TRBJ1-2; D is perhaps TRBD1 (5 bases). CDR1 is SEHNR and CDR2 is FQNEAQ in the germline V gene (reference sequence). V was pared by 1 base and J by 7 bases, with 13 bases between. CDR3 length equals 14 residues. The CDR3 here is CASSLVQGLSGYTF. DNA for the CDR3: TGTGCCAGCAGCTTAGTGCAGGGTTTAAGTGGCTACACCTTC.

The CDR3 region has the DNA TGTGCCACCAGCAGAGTCGGTAGAGACTACGAGCAGTACTTC. Translated: CATSRVGRDYEQYF. The chain combines TRBV15 with TRBJ2-7; D is undetermined. CDR1 is LNHNV, CDR2 YYDKDF, per germline (reference sequence). Trimming took 1 base from V and 3 from J, leaving 10 bases between them. The CDR3 is made up of 14 amino acids.

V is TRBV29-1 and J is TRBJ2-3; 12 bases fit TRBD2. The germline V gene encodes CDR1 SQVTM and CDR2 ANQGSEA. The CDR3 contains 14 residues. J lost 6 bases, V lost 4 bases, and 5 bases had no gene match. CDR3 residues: CSVVLAGGGDTQYF. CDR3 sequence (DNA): TGCAGCGTTGTACTAGCGGGAGGTGGTGATACGCAGTATTTT.